The 16 T cell receptor beta chains reported below all come from one sample, sequenced in a study of T cell responses to AZD1222 COVID-19 vaccine. Sequencing was performed with immunoSEQ multiplex PCR; in TCRdb, only in-frame clones are kept and a portion is missing. The data hold 80,000 or so clones, with 60% to 85% observed a single time. The sample was peripheral blood, taken 28 days after the second dose of the MenACWY control vaccine. Receptors originate from an adult who received the MenACWY meningococcal vaccine as a control.

This chain connects TRBV5-1 to TRBJ2-7, with TRBD2 matching 8 bases. There are 14 residues in the CDR3. The V gene end was trimmed by 7 bases and the J gene end by 1 base; junction bases not matched to a gene: 7. CDR1 is SGHRS, CDR2 YFSETQ, per germline. Here the CDR3 DNA reads TGCGCCAGCTCTAATAGCGGGAATTCCTACGAGCAGTACTTC. Its protein is CASSNSGNSYEQYF.

The table lists this clone with a few counts. V and J are TRBV6-1 and TRBJ1-2; 7 nucleotides match TRBD1. The CDR3 loop spans 13 amino acids. Trimming removed 2 bases from V and 7 bases from J; junction bases left unmatched: 4. Germline CDR1 reads MNHNS; CDR2 reads SASEGT. The CDR3 sequence is CASSETGARGYTF. CDR3 coding DNA: TGTGCCAGCAGTGAAACAGGGGCTCGTGGCTACACCTTC.

The J gene is TRBJ1-1, the V gene TRBV28, with 10 bases lining up with TRBD1. The CDR3 totals 14 residues. The germline V gene encodes CDR1 MDHEN and CDR2 SYDVKM. Germline trimming cut 6 bases from V and 5 bases from J; bases unmatched to any gene: 6. CDR3 DNA sequence: TGTGCCAGCAGGACAGGGGGCGCTGGAACTGAAGCTTTCTTT. Translation: CASRTGGAGTEAFF.

The chain recombines TRBV13 with TRBJ1-1; D is perhaps TRBD1 (5 bases). V lost 2 bases and J 11 bases, leaving 18 bases between the germline ends. The V gene's germline CDR1 is PRHDT and CDR2 FYEKMQ (reference sequence). The CDR3 extends over 14 amino acids. The CDR3 sequence is CASSLFTGANVAFF. CDR3 DNA: TGTGCCAGCAGCTTATTTACAGGTGCCAATGTGGCTTTCTTT.

The J gene is TRBJ1-3, the V gene TRBV6-5, with D possibly matching TRBD1 (5 bases). From germline, CDR1 is MNHEY and CDR2 SVGAGI. V lost 7 bases and J 2 bases, leaving 12 bases between the germline ends. This CDR3 comprises 14 residues. DNA for the CDR3: TGTGCCAGCACGGGCAGGGCGACTGGAAACACCATATATTTT. It encodes CASTGRATGNTIYF.

The chain employs TRBV10-3 and TRBJ1-1; D might be TRBD1 (6 bases). The CDR3 length is 14 residues. Germline V CDR1 and CDR2: ENHRY, SYGVKD. The V end lost 7 bases, the J end lost 1 base, and 13 bases lay between the germline ends. CDR3 DNA sequence: TGTGCCATCAAGGGGGACGCCCAGAACACTGAAGCTTTCTTT. The encoded protein is CAIKGDAQNTEAFF.

J is TRBJ2-4 and V is TRBV6-5; either TRBD1 or TRBD2 may supply D (5 bases each). V was shortened by 5 bases and J by 9 bases, with 14 bases between the two germline ends. CDR3 length: 13 amino acids. In germline, CDR1 is MNHEY, CDR2 SVGAGI. CDR3 loop: CASSQHPGGIQYF. The CDR3 DNA reads TGTGCCAGCAGTCAACACCCTGGGGGCATTCAGTACTTC.

The rearrangement joins TRBV5-4 to TRBJ2-5, with D perhaps matching TRBD1 (5 bases). From germline, CDR1 is SGHNT and CDR2 YYREEE (reference sequence). The CDR3 runs to 14 residues. V dropped 0 bases and J dropped 5 bases, with 11 bases sitting between them. This CDR3 reads CASSLAQAEETQYF. The CDR3 region has the DNA TGTGCCAGCAGCTTGGCACAGGCGGAGGAGACCCAGTACTTC.

The CDR3 sequence: CASSELYGTGSQPQHF. The CDR3 DNA is TGTGCCAGCAGTGAGCTATATGGGACAGGGAGTCAGCCCCAGCATTTT. V is TRBV6-1 and J is TRBJ1-5, with 9 bases lining up with TRBD1. The CDR3 runs to 16 residues. Germline CDR1 is MNHNS and CDR2 is SASEGT. V gave up 3 bases and J gave up 6 bases; unmatched junction bases: 9.

CDR3 sequence reads: CAISEGQGSGQPQHF. Here the CDR3 DNA reads TGTGCCATCAGTGAGGGACAGGGATCCGGACAGCCCCAGCATTTT. The chain carries TRBV10-3 and TRBJ1-5; 8 bases are shared with TRBD1. In germline, CDR1 is ENHRY, CDR2 SYGVKD. The CDR3 has 15 residues. V was pared by 2 bases and J by 7 bases, with 7 bases of the junction left unmatched.

The rearrangement joins TRBV11-3 to TRBJ2-3; D remains ambiguous. The CDR3 extends over 14 amino acids. Trimming stripped 1 base from V and 0 bases from J, with 5 bases between. CDR1 and CDR2 from the germline V gene are SGHNT and YENEEA. The CDR3 sequence is CASSLGRSTDTQYF. The CDR3, as DNA: TGTGCCAGCAGCTTAGGTCGAAGCACAGATACGCAGTATTTT.

This clone was found a few times. This rearrangement joins TRBV4-1 to TRBJ2-4; 10 bases are shared with TRBD1. V lost 8 bases, J lost 15 bases, and 7 bases stayed unmatched. The CDR3 contains 11 residues. The germline CDR1 and CDR2 sequences are MGHRA and YSYEKL. The DNA of the CDR3 is TGCGCCAGCTCCGACAGGGGGCAGGTGTACTTC. Protein sequence: CASSDRGQVYF.

This clone is termed medium-sized (0.01 to 0.1%). V is TRBV19 and J is TRBJ2-2; D may correspond to TRBD1 or TRBD2 (5 bases each). V lost 5 bases, J lost 5 bases, and 18 bases lay in between. From germline, CDR1 is LNHDA and CDR2 SQIVND (reference sequence). CDR3 length equals 16 residues. CDR3 nucleotides: TGTGCCAGTAGTTCGGGACGCCGGGCAGGTACCGGGGAGCTGTTTTTT. Its protein product is CASSSGRRAGTGELFF.

The chain combines TRBV11-2 with TRBJ2-5; 10 bases are a match to TRBD2. The CDR3 has 15 residues. V shed 1 base, J shed 5 bases, and the junction held 4 bases outside the gene matches. CDR1 is SGHAT, CDR2 FQNNGV, per germline. The CDR3 region is CASSLGSLAGETQYF. In DNA form, the CDR3 reads TGTGCCAGCAGCTTAGGCTCACTAGCGGGGGAGACCCAGTACTTC. The full variable domain, its missing parts supplied by reference TRBV11-2 and TRBJ2-5, is EAGVAQSPRYKIIEKRQSVAFWCNPISGHATLYWYQQILGQGPKLLIQFQNNGVVDDSQLPKDRFSAERLKGVDSTLKIQPAKLEDSAVYLCASSLGSLAGETQYFGPGTRLLVL.

The chain combines TRBV7-2 with TRBJ2-1; D uncertain. This CDR3 has 13 amino acids. V shed 3 bases and J shed 3 bases, with 6 bases lying between them. Germline loops: CDR1 SGHTA, CDR2 FQGNSA. The CDR3 nucleotides are TGTGCCAGCAGCTTGGGGATCTACAATGAGCAGTTCTTC. It yields the protein CASSLGIYNEQFF.

J is TRBJ1-1 and V is TRBV5-1; D remains ambiguous. Trimming removed 4 bases at V and 4 bases at J, with 17 bases between. The CDR3 is 15 amino acids. Germline CDR1 and CDR2: SGHRS and YFSETQ. CDR3 sequence (DNA): TGCGCCAGCAGCCTAGCGACGGTTGAGGGCACTGAAGCTTTCTTT. Protein product: CASSLATVEGTEAFF.